Listed below are T cell receptor beta chains from one sample, sequenced in a study of cytomegalovirus exposure and HLA in healthy donors. TCRdb's copy holds only in-frame clones and misses some; the assay was immunoSEQ multiplex PCR. The repertoire holds a few hundred thousand clones, less than 85% seen once, with about 0.2% in the top ten. Sequencing input: PBMCs. These receptors all come from a girl aged 2-15 years in good health and CMV-seronegative. CDR3s include the opening cysteine and the closing phenylalanine or tryptophan. D genes are given only for firm matches. Where a row states a size, it is once, few, many or the class of an expanded clone; other rows omit it.

v_call: TRBV7-9
j_call: TRBJ1-1
clone_size: -
d_call: -
cdr3_nt: TGTGCCAGCAGCTTTATCTCGGAAGCTTTCTTT
cdr3_aa: CASSFISEAFF

v_call: TRBV4-2
j_call: TRBJ2-1
clone_size: -
d_call: -
cdr3_nt: TGTGCCAGCAGCCAAGATGAGGGCAGGAAAGATGAGCAGTTCTTC
cdr3_aa: CASSQDEGRKDEQFF

v_call: TRBV27
j_call: TRBJ1-6
clone_size: -
d_call: TRBD1
cdr3_nt: TGTGCCAGCAGTTTTGTGGGACAGGGGGTTTCACCCCTCCACTTT
cdr3_aa: CASSFVGQGVSPLHF

v_call: TRBV25-1
j_call: TRBJ2-2
clone_size: -
d_call: TRBD2
cdr3_nt: TGTGCCAGCCGCCCAGGGACTAGCGGGAGACAAACCGGGGAGCTGTTTTTT
cdr3_aa: CASRPGTSGRQTGELFF

v_call: TRBV10-3
j_call: TRBJ2-7
clone_size: -
d_call: -
cdr3_nt: TGTGCCATCAGTCGACAGGCCTCCTACGAGCAGTACTTC
cdr3_aa: CAISRQASYEQYF

v_call: TRBV19
j_call: TRBJ2-1
clone_size: few
d_call: TRBD2
cdr3_nt: TGTGCCAGTAGTATTAGGTGGGGGGGGAGCTCCTACAATGAGCAGTTCTTC
cdr3_aa: CASSIRWGGSSYNEQFF

v_call: TRBV5-1
j_call: TRBJ2-7
clone_size: -
d_call: -
cdr3_nt: TGCGCCAGCAGCCCCCTCAGTGGGGGCAGGGTGTACGAGCAGTACTTC
cdr3_aa: CASSPLSGGRVYEQYF

v_call: TRBV29-1
j_call: TRBJ1-2
clone_size: -
d_call: -
cdr3_nt: TGCAGCGCCGCGGACAGTGCATTCTATGGCTACACCTTC
cdr3_aa: CSAADSAFYGYTF

v_call: TRBV21-1
j_call: TRBJ2-7
clone_size: -
d_call: -
cdr3_nt: TGTGTATCCCACGAGCAGTACTTC
cdr3_aa: CVSHEQYF

v_call: TRBV5-4
j_call: TRBJ2-5
clone_size: once
d_call: TRBD1
cdr3_nt: TGTGCCAGCAGCCAAACAGGGGCGCAAGAGACCCAGTACTTC
cdr3_aa: CASSQTGAQETQYF

v_call: TRBV2
j_call: TRBJ2-2
clone_size: -
d_call: TRBD1
cdr3_nt: TGTGCCAGCAGCCTCCTCCGGGACAGGAGTTACGGGGAGCTGTTTTTT
cdr3_aa: CASSLLRDRSYGELFF

v_call: TRBV20-1
j_call: TRBJ2-5
clone_size: -
d_call: -
cdr3_nt: TGCAGTGCCCGGTCGGTAGAGACCCAGTACTTC
cdr3_aa: CSARSVETQYF

v_call: TRBV5-6
j_call: TRBJ2-5
clone_size: -
d_call: -
cdr3_nt: TGTGCCAGCAGCTTGAACTACAGGGCTTCAGAGACCCAGTACTTC
cdr3_aa: CASSLNYRASETQYF

v_call: TRBV11-2
j_call: TRBJ2-7
clone_size: -
d_call: TRBD1
cdr3_nt: TGTGCCAGCAGTCGGACAGGGGTCTACGAGCAGTACTTC
cdr3_aa: CASSRTGVYEQYF

v_call: TRBV14
j_call: TRBJ2-5
clone_size: -
d_call: -
cdr3_nt: TGTGCCAGCAGCCCAAGGCCTATAGGACTAAAAGAGACCCAGTACTTC
cdr3_aa: CASSPRPIGLKETQYF

v_call: TRBV6-1
j_call: TRBJ1-5
clone_size: once
d_call: -
cdr3_nt: TGTGCCAGCAGTGCGGTTCAAAGCAATCAGCCCCAGCATTTT
cdr3_aa: CASSAVQSNQPQHF

v_call: TRBV18
j_call: TRBJ1-1
clone_size: few
d_call: -
cdr3_nt: TGTGCCAGCTCATCCGGAGGGCCAAAAGCTTTCTTT
cdr3_aa: CASSSGGPKAFF